This T cell receptor beta chain was sequenced during a study of T cell responses to AZD1222 COVID-19 vaccine. Broader study findings: Only a handful of AZD1222 recipients were seropositive at baseline.

Produced via immunoSEQ multiplex PCR; TCRdb's table is partial and in-frame only. Here the sample spans roughly 120,000 clones, around 85% being singletons. A note on this clone: Its antigen is unidentified.

This clonotype originated in an adult in good health. Here the sequenced sample was peripheral blood, taken on day 0 of MenACWY control vaccination.

CDR3 sequence: CASSSPTHRTGLVKFF. CDR3 DNA sequence: TGTGCCAGCAGCTCGCCAACTCATAGGACGGGACTAGTGAAGTTCTTC. This chain links TRBV7-3 with TRBJ2-1; 8 bases map to TRBD2. The V and J ends lost 4 bases and 14 bases, in that order; junction bases with no gene match: 19. Per germline, CDR1 SGHTA and CDR2 FQGTGA. This CDR3 comprises 16 residues.